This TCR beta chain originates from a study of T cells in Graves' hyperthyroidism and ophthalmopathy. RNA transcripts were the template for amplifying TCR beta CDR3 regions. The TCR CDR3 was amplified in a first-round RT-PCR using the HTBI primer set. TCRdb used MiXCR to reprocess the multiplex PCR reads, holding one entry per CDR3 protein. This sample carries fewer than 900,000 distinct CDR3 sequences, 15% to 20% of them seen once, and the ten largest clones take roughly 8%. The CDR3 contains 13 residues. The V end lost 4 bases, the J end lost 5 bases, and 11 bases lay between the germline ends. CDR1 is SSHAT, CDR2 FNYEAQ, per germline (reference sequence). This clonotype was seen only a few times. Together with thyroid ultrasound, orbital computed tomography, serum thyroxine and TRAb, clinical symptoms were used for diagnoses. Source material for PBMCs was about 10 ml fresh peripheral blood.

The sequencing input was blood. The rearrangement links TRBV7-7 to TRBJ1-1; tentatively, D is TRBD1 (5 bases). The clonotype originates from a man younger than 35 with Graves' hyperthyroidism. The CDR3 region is CASSSDIGTEAFF. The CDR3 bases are TGTGCCAGCAGCTCGGACATAGGGACTGAAGCTTTCTTT.